These 10 T cell receptor beta chains came from one sample sequenced in a study of PD-1 blockade in classical Hodgkin lymphoma. Relapse was seen in all patients after autologous stem cell transplantation, and brentuximab vedotin exposure was variable. The assay was immunoSEQ multiplex PCR, and TCRdb's table has in-frame clones only and misses some. The data contain 10,000 to 13,000 clones, around 79% of them seen just once; the ten biggest clones take up 30% to 35%. Sequences were derived from peripheral blood mononuclear cells (PBMCs), sampled at baseline. These receptors were collected from a human donor with classical Hodgkin lymphoma.

The rearrangement joins TRBV11-2 to TRBJ2-7; 9 nucleotides match TRBD1. The CDR3 consists of 15 residues. Germline loops: CDR1 SGHAT, CDR2 FQNNGV. The trim removed 5 bases at V and 4 bases at J, leaving 9 bases unmatched. The CDR3 reads CASSAGTGSYYEQYF. CDR3 in DNA: TGTGCCAGCAGCGCTGGGACAGGGAGTTATTACGAGCAGTACTTC.

This clone came up a few times. The chain couples TRBV19 to TRBJ2-7, with 8 bases identical to TRBD1. Germline lookup yields CDR1 LNHDA and CDR2 SQIVND (reference sequence). With 1 base clipped from V and 6 bases from J, the junction kept 8 bases outside the gene matches. The CDR3 runs to 15 residues. The CDR3 region has the DNA TGTGCCAGTAGTATAGTTTCCGGACAGGGCTCCGAGCAGTACTTC. Its protein product is CASSIVSGQGSEQYF.

The genes are TRBV5-1 and TRBJ1-2; 7 bases map to TRBD1. The CDR3 length is 15 residues. The trim removed 4 bases at V and 3 bases at J, leaving 9 bases unmatched. Germline V gives CDR1 SGHRS, CDR2 YFSETQ. The CDR3 is CASSPGTAGYYGYTF. The DNA of the CDR3 is TGCGCCAGCAGCCCGGGGACAGCTGGTTACTATGGCTACACCTTC.

The chain links TRBV30 to TRBJ2-2; 10 nucleotides agree with TRBD1. CDR1 GTSNPN and CDR2 SVGIG come from the germline V gene (reference sequence). The CDR3 has 14 residues. The J segment lost 5 bases and the V segment lost 6 bases, leaving 6 bases of the junction unmatched. DNA for the CDR3: TGTGCCTGCACCCGGGACAGGGGTACCGGGGAGCTGTTTTTT. This sequence encodes CACTRDRGTGELFF.

J is TRBJ1-2 and V is TRBV6-1; the D gene is possibly TRBD1 (5 bases). This CDR3 region has 13 residues. V lost 7 bases and J lost 8, with 17 bases in between. Germline CDR1 and CDR2: MNHNS and SASEGT. The DNA of the CDR3 is TGTGCCAGCATTTTTCCAGGGTATGGAGGCTACACCTTC. This sequence encodes CASIFPGYGGYTF.

The table lists this clone with a count of one. V usage is TRBV5-1 and J usage is TRBJ1-6; D possibly corresponds to TRBD1 (5 bases). Looked up from germline, CDR1 is SGHRS and CDR2 is YFSETQ. V was shortened by 4 bases and J by 5 bases, with 13 bases between the two germline ends. The CDR3 spans 15 residues. For the CDR3, the DNA is TGCGCCAGCAGCCGGGGGAAGGCTGATAATTCACCCCTCCACTTT. As protein: CASSRGKADNSPLHF.

The V and J genes are TRBV7-7 and TRBJ2-5, with no clear D. Germline V gene lookup returns CDR1 SSHAT and CDR2 FNYEAQ (reference sequence). V lost 0 bases and J lost 0, with 8 bases in between. This CDR3 is built from 15 residues. CDR3 sequence: CASSLAAADQETQYF. CDR3 coding DNA: TGTGCCAGCAGCTTAGCCGCGGCAGACCAAGAGACCCAGTACTTC.

The rearrangement links TRBV4-2 to TRBJ1-2, with D uncertain. Germline V gene lookup returns CDR1 LGHNA and CDR2 YNFKEQ. V shed 5 bases and J shed 2 bases, with 9 bases lying between them. CDR3 size: 13 residues. CDR3 DNA: TGTGCCAGCAGCTTCATCGGAAACTATGGCTACACCTTC. Translated, it gives CASSFIGNYGYTF.

This clone was counted a few times. The chain recombines TRBV10-2 with TRBJ2-5; D call uncertain. The V and J ends lost 5 bases and 1 base respectively, with 8 bases between them. The CDR3 runs 13 residues. CDR1 and CDR2 (germline): WSHSY, SAAADI. The DNA of the CDR3 is TGCGCCAGCAGTCCCACCATCCAAGAGACCCAGTACTTC. It yields the protein CASSPTIQETQYF.

This chain joins TRBV28 and TRBJ1-6; 7 bases are shared with TRBD1. Losses at the gene ends were 5 bases for V and 11 bases for J; bases not matched to a gene: 3. Germline CDR1 is MDHEN and CDR2 is SYDVKM. This CDR3 has 12 amino acids. CDR3 residues: CASSITGAPLHF. The CDR3 DNA is TGTGCCAGCAGTATAACAGGGGCACCCCTCCACTTT.